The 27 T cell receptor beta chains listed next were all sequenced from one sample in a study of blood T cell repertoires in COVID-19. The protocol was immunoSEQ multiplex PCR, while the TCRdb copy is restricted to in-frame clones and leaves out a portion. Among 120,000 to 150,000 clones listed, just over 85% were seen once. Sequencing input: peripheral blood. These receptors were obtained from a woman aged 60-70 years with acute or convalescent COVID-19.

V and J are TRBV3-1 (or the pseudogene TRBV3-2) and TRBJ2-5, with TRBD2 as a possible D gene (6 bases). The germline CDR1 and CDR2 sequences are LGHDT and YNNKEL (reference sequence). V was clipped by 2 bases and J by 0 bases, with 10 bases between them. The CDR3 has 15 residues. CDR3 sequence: CASSQTTSNQETQYF. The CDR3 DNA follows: TGTGCCAGCAGCCAAACGACTAGTAACCAAGAGACCCAGTACTTC.

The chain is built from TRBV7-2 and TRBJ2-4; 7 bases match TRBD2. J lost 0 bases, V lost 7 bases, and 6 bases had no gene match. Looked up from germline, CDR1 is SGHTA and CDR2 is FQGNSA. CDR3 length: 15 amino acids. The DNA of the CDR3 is TGTGCCAGCACCAAAACGGGGGGAGCCAAAAACATTCAGTACTTC. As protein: CASTKTGGAKNIQYF.

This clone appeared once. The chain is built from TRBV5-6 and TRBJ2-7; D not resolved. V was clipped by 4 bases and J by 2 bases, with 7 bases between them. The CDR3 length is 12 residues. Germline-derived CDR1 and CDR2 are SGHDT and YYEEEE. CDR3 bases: TGTGCCAGCAGCGGCCAGGCCTACGAGCAGTACTTC. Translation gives CASSGQAYEQYF.

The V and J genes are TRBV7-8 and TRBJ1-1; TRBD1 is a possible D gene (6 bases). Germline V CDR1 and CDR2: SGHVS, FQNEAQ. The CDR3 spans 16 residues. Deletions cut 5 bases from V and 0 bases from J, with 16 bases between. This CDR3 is CASSRGGAVVNTEAFF. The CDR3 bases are TGTGCCAGCAGCCGCGGGGGGGCGGTAGTGAACACTGAAGCTTTCTTT.

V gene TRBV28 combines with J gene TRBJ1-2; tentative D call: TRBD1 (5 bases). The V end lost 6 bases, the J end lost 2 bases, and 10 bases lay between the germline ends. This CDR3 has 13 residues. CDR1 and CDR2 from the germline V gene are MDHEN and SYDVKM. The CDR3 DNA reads TGTGCCAGCAGAACGGGACTGAACTATGGCTACACCTTC. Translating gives CASRTGLNYGYTF.

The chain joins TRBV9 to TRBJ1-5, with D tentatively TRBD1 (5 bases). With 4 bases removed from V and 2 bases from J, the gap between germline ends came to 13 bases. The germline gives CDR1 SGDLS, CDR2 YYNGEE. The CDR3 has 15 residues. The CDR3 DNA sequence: TGTGCCAGCAGCCTCGACGGGGGTGGCAATCAGCCCCAGCATTTT. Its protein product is CASSLDGGGNQPQHF.

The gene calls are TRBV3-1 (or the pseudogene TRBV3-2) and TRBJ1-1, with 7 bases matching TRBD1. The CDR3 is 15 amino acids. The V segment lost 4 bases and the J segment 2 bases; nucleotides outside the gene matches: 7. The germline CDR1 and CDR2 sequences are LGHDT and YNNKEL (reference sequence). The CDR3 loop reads CASSLVDRSNTEAFF. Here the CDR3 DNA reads TGTGCCAGCAGCCTAGTGGACAGGTCAAACACTGAAGCTTTCTTT.

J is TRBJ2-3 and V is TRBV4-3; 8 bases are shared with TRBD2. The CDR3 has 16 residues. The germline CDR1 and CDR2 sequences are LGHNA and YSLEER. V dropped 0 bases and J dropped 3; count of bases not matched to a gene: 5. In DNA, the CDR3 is TGCGCCAGCAGCCAAGATTTTGGCGGGGGGACAGATACGCAGTATTTT. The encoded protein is CASSQDFGGGTDTQYF.

The CDR3 DNA reads TGTGCCAGCAGCTTAATGGGGACAGGACCTCTCCACTTT. Translation gives CASSLMGTGPLHF. The rearrangement uses TRBV7-9 and TRBJ1-6; 8 bases line up with TRBD1. The V and J ends lost 2 bases and 16 bases, in that order; junction bases with no gene match: 7. Germline loops: CDR1 SEHNR, CDR2 FQNEAQ (reference sequence). This CDR3 spans 13 amino acids.

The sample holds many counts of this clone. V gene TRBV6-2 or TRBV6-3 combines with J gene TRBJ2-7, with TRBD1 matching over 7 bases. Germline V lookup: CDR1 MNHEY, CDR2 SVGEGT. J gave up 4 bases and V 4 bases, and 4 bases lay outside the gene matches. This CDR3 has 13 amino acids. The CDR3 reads CASSWGQIYEQYF. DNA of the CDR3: TGTGCCAGCAGTTGGGGACAGATATACGAGCAGTACTTC.

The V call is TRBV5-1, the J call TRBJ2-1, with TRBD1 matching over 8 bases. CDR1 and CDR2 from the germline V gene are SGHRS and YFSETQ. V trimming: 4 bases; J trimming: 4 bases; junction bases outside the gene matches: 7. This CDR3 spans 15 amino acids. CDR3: CASSEGGQVYNEQFF. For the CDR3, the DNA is TGCGCCAGCAGCGAGGGGGGACAGGTTTACAATGAGCAGTTCTTC.

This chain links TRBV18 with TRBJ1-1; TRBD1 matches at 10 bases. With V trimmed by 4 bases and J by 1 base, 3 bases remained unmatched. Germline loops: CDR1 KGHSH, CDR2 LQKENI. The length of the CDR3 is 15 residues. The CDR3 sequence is CASSRGQGPNTEAFF. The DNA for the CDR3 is TGTGCCAGCTCACGGGGACAGGGGCCGAACACTGAAGCTTTCTTT.

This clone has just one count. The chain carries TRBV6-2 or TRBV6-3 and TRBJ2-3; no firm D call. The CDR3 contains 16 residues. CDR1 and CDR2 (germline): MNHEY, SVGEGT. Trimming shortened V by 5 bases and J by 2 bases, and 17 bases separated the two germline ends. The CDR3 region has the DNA TGTGCCAGCAGTAGTTATCTTTTCGGGTTCACAGATACGCAGTATTTT. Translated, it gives CASSSYLFGFTDTQYF.

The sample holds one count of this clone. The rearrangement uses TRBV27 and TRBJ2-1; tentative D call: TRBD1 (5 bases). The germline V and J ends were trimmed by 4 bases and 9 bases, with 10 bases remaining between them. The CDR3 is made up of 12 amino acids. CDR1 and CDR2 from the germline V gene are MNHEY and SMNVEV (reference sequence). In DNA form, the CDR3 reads TGTGCCAGCAGTTCCCAGGGTGGTGAGCAGTTCTTC. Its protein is CASSSQGGEQFF.

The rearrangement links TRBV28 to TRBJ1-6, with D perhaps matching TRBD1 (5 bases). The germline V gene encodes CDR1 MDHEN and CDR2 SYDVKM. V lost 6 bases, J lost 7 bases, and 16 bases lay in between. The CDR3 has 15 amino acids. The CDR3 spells CASSPADRTNSPLHF. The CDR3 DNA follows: TGTGCCAGCAGCCCCGCTGACAGAACCAATTCACCCCTCCACTTT.

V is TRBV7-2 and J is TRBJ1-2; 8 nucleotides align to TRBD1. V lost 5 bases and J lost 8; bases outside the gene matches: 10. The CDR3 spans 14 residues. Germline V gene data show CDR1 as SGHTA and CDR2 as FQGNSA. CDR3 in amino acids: CASSPQTGAGGYTF. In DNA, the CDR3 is TGTGCCAGCAGCCCCCAGACAGGGGCGGGCGGCTACACCTTC.

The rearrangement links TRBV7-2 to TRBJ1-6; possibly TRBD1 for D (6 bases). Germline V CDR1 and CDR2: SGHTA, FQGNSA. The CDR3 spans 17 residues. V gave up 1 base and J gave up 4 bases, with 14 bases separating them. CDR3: CASSLDAPGQYNSPLHF. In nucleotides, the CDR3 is TGTGCCAGCAGCTTAGATGCGCCAGGACAGTATAATTCACCCCTCCACTTT.

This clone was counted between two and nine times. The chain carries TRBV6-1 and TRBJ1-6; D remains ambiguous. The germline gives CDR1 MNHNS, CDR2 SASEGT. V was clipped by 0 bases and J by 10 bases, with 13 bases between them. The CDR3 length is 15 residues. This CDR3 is CASSEAGMGRSPLHF. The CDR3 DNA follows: TGTGCCAGCAGTGAAGCGGGGATGGGGAGATCACCCCTCCACTTT.

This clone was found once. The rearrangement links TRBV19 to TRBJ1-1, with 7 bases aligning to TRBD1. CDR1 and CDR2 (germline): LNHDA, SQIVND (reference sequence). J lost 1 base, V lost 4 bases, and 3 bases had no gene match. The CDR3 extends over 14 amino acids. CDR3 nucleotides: TGTGCCAGTAGTAACCGGGACAGGAACACTGAAGCTTTCTTT. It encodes CASSNRDRNTEAFF.

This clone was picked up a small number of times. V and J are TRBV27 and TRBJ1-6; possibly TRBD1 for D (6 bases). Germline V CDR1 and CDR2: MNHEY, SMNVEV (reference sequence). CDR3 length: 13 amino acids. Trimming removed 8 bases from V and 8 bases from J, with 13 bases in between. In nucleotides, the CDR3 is TGTGCCAGCTCTATACAGGGTTATTCACCCCTCCACTTT. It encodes CASSIQGYSPLHF.

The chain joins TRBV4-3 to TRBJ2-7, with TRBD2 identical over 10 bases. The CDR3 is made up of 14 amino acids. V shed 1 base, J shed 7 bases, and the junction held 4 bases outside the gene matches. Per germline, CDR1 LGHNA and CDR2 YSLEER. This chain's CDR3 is CASSQAAGGREQYF. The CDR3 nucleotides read TGCGCCAGCAGCCAAGCAGCGGGGGGGCGGGAGCAGTACTTC.

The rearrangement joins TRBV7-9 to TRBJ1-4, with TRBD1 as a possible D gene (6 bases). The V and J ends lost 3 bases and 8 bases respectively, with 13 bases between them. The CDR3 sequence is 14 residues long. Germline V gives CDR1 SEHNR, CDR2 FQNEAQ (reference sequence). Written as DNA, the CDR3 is TGTGCCAGCAGCTTTTCGGCAGGGGACGAAAAACTGTTTTTT. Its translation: CASSFSAGDEKLFF.

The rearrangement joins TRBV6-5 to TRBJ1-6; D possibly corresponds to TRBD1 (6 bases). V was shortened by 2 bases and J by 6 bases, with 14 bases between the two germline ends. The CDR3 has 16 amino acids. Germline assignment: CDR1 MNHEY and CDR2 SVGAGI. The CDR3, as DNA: TGTGCCAGCAGTTACACGTACGGACAGTTTAATTCACCCCTCCACTTT. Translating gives CASSYTYGQFNSPLHF.

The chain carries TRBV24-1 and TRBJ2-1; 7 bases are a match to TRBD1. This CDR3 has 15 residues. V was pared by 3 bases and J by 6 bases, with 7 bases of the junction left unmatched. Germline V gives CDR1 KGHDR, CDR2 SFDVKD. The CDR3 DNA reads TGTGCCACCAGTGATGACCGGACAGGATCCAATGAGCAGTTCTTC. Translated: CATSDDRTGSNEQFF.

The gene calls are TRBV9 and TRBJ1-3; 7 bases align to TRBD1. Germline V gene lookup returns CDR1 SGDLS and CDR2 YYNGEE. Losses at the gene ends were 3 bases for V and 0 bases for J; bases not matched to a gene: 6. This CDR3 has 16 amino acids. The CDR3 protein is CASSARQGRSGNTIYF. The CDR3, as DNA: TGTGCCAGCAGCGCCCGACAGGGCCGCTCTGGAAACACCATATATTTT.

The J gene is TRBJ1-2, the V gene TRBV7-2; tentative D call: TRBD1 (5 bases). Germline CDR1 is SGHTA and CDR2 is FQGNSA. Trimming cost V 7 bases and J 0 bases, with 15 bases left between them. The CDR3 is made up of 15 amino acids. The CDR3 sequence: CASKEEQAANYGYTF. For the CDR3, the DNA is TGTGCCAGCAAAGAAGAACAGGCGGCTAACTATGGCTACACCTTC.

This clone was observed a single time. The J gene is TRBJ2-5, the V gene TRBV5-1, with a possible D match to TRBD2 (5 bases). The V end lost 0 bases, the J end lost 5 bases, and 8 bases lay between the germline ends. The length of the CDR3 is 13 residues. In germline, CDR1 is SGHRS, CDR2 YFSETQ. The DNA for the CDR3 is TGCGCCAGCAGCTTGGGGGGAGCGGAGACCCAGTACTTC. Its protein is CASSLGGAETQYF.